Following are 22 T cell receptor beta chains from one sample sequenced in a study of blood T cell repertoires in COVID-19. Some clones are missing from TCRdb's copy, which holds only in-frame ones; the method was immunoSEQ multiplex PCR. In the table there are 100,000 or so clones, about four fifths of which are singletons. The sample was peripheral blood. Receptor source: a woman over 75 with acute or convalescent COVID-19.

The chain recombines TRBV3-1 (or the pseudogene TRBV3-2) with TRBJ2-3; no clear D gene. Per germline, CDR1 LGHDT and CDR2 YNNKEL (reference sequence). This CDR3 has 13 residues. V lost 2 bases to trimming and J lost 3 bases, with 6 bases between them. CDR3 region: CASSQTDTDTQYF. The CDR3 DNA follows: TGTGCCAGCAGCCAAACTGATACAGATACGCAGTATTTT.

V usage is TRBV7-9 and J usage is TRBJ1-6, with TRBD1 matching 7 bases. Germline trimming cut 3 bases from V and 8 bases from J; bases unmatched to any gene: 7. From germline, CDR1 is SEHNR and CDR2 FQNEAQ (reference sequence). This CDR3 comprises 15 residues. The CDR3 sequence is CASSFTRDRDSPLHF. In DNA form, the CDR3 reads TGTGCCAGCAGCTTCACCCGGGACAGAGATTCACCCCTCCACTTT.

The chain uses TRBV10-2 and TRBJ2-1, with TRBD2 identical over 8 bases. In germline, CDR1 is WSHSY, CDR2 SAAADI. V shed 7 bases, J shed 5 bases, and the junction held 7 bases outside the gene matches. This CDR3 region has 14 residues. CDR3 region: CASKPGLADNEQFF. CDR3 bases: TGCGCCAGCAAGCCAGGACTAGCCGACAATGAGCAGTTCTTC.

The chain recombines TRBV5-1 with TRBJ2-5; 8 nucleotides align to TRBD2. The V gene end was trimmed by 1 base and the J gene end by 7 bases; junction bases not matched to a gene: 12. The CDR3 is made up of 16 amino acids. From germline, CDR1 is SGHRS and CDR2 YFSETQ. The CDR3 spells CASSLNVGAGAGTQYF. CDR3 DNA sequence: TGCGCCAGCAGCTTGAATGTTGGAGCGGGGGCCGGGACCCAGTACTTC.

The chain carries TRBV5-1 and TRBJ1-1; TRBD1 aligns across 7 bases. This CDR3 has 16 amino acids. Germline CDR1 SGHRS, CDR2 YFSETQ. V shed 0 bases and J 1 base; nucleotides not matched to a gene: 6. The CDR3 coding sequence is TGCGCCAGCAGCTTGGTGGGGACAGCGGCGAACACTGAAGCTTTCTTT. Protein sequence: CASSLVGTAANTEAFF.

In its sample, this clone was seen a few times. The chain recombines TRBV5-1 with TRBJ2-1; D perhaps matches TRBD2 (5 bases). Germline assignment: CDR1 SGHRS and CDR2 YFSETQ. The CDR3 contains 15 residues. V dropped 0 bases and J dropped 6 bases, with 13 bases sitting between them. The CDR3 sequence is CASSLGGASLNEQFF. CDR3 nucleotides: TGCGCCAGCAGCTTGGGGGGAGCTAGCCTCAATGAGCAGTTCTTC.

The chain joins TRBV7-9 to TRBJ2-1; D not resolved. Trimming left V 2 bases short and J 6 bases short, with 5 bases between. Germline V lookup: CDR1 SEHNR, CDR2 FQNEAQ (reference sequence). The CDR3 runs 12 residues. In DNA, the CDR3 is TGTGCCAGCAGCTTATCTCTCAATGAGCAGTTCTTC. Amino acid sequence: CASSLSLNEQFF.

This clone appeared a single time. The gene calls are TRBV29-1 and TRBJ2-5, with 10 positions matching TRBD2. This CDR3 region has 14 residues. V dropped 4 bases and J dropped 1; count of bases not matched to a gene: 3. From germline, CDR1 is SQVTM and CDR2 ANQGSEA. In DNA form, the CDR3 reads TGCAGCGTTGTGCAGCGGGGGGGCCAAGAGACCCAGTACTTC. Protein product: CSVVQRGGQETQYF.

The V and J genes are TRBV11-3 and TRBJ2-1, with 9 bases aligning to TRBD2. Germline CDR1 reads SGHNT; CDR2 reads YENEEA. The CDR3 is 16 residues long. The ends lost 5 bases at V and 5 bases at J; junction bases unmatched: 10. The DNA of the CDR3 is TGTGCCAGCAGCCAGGGGGGGCTAGCGGGAAACAATGAGCAGTTCTTC. Translation gives CASSQGGLAGNNEQFF.

This chain connects TRBV11-2 to TRBJ1-6, with D perhaps matching TRBD1 (6 bases). The germline V gene has CDR1 SGHAT and CDR2 FQNNGV. Trimming took 5 bases from V and 5 from J, leaving 22 bases between them. This CDR3 has 18 amino acids. CDR3 DNA: TGTGCCAGCAGCCCGTCGCAGGGGTACGGAATACATAATTCACCCCTCCACTTT. Translation gives CASSPSQGYGIHNSPLHF.

The V call is TRBV14, the J call TRBJ2-5; a possible D gene is TRBD2 (6 bases). Germline assignment: CDR1 SGHDN and CDR2 FVKESK. V lost 6 bases and J 4 bases, leaving 12 bases between the germline ends. This CDR3 region has 13 residues. The CDR3 is CASSPWEAETQYF. The CDR3 nucleotides read TGTGCCAGCAGTCCTTGGGAGGCAGAGACCCAGTACTTC.

This sequence joins TRBV11-3 and TRBJ1-2; 9 nucleotides align to TRBD1. Germline V gene sequence: CDR1 SGHNT, CDR2 YENEEA. The trim removed 5 bases at V and 4 bases at J, leaving 8 bases unmatched. CDR3 length: 15 amino acids. For the CDR3, the DNA is TGTGCCAGCAGCCCAGGACAGGGGATGGGCTATGGCTACACCTTC. Amino acid sequence: CASSPGQGMGYGYTF.

This clone was seen a handful of times. The genes are TRBV5-1 and TRBJ2-6; 9 bases align to TRBD1. The CDR3 runs to 15 residues. Germline assignment: CDR1 SGHRS and CDR2 YFSETQ. J was trimmed by 3 bases and V by 4 bases; bases with no gene match: 2. The CDR3 sequence: CASSRTGDGANVLTF. The CDR3 nucleotides read TGCGCCAGCAGCCGGACAGGGGATGGGGCCAACGTCCTGACTTTC.

The V and J genes are TRBV28 and TRBJ2-2; 9 bases align to TRBD1. CDR1 and CDR2 (germline): MDHEN, SYDVKM. The CDR3 loop spans 14 amino acids. Losses at the gene ends were 5 bases for V and 7 bases for J; bases not matched to a gene: 5. The CDR3 spells CASSRTGENGELFF. The CDR3 bases are TGTGCCAGCAGTCGGACAGGGGAGAACGGGGAGCTGTTTTTT.

The chain links TRBV11-3 to TRBJ1-4; D may be TRBD1 (5 bases). The V end was cut by 3 bases, the J end by 0 bases, with 8 bases between. CDR3 length: 15 residues. Germline V gene data show CDR1 as SGHNT and CDR2 as YENEEA. Written as DNA, the CDR3 is TGTGCCAGCAGCTTTGCAGGGACAACTAATGAAAAACTGTTTTTT. Its translation is CASSFAGTTNEKLFF.

This chain connects TRBV9 to TRBJ2-2; TRBD2 is a possible D gene (5 bases). From germline, CDR1 is SGDLS and CDR2 YYNGEE. The CDR3 has 15 amino acids. The V gene lost 0 bases and the J gene lost 1 base, with 7 bases spanning the gap. For the CDR3, the DNA is TGTGCCAGCAGCGTAGTGGGGAGGAACACCGGGGAGCTGTTTTTT. Protein product: CASSVVGRNTGELFF.

V and J are TRBV6-5 and TRBJ2-1; maybe TRBD1 (6 bases). Trimming left V 8 bases short and J 11 bases short, with 16 bases between. The CDR3 runs to 12 residues. The V gene's germline CDR1 is MNHEY and CDR2 SVGAGI. This chain's CDR3 is CASGQGLTQQFF. The CDR3 DNA follows: TGTGCCAGCGGCCAGGGGTTAACTCAGCAGTTCTTC.

This chain uses TRBV24-1 with TRBJ1-1; D perhaps matches TRBD1 (6 bases). V was trimmed by 4 bases and J by 3 bases, leaving 8 bases between them. The CDR3 loop spans 13 amino acids. In germline, CDR1 is KGHDR, CDR2 SFDVKD. The chain's CDR3 is CATSEGGYTEAFF. CDR3 nucleotides: TGTGCCACCAGTGAAGGGGGTTACACTGAAGCTTTCTTT.

V and J are TRBV9 and TRBJ1-2; D may be TRBD1 (6 bases). CDR3 length: 14 amino acids. Germline lookup yields CDR1 SGDLS and CDR2 YYNGEE. The V end was cut by 4 bases, the J end by 8 bases, with 18 bases between. The CDR3 nucleotides are TGTGCCAGCAGCCCCCCCGGACAGTTTTGGGGCTACACCTTC. It encodes CASSPPGQFWGYTF.

The rearrangement uses TRBV5-1 and TRBJ2-5; 14 nucleotides align to TRBD2. V shed 3 bases and J 1 base; nucleotides not matched to a gene: 14. The CDR3 totals 20 residues. Germline V gene lookup returns CDR1 SGHRS and CDR2 YFSETQ. CDR3 loop: CASSSIPLGTSGGTQETQYF. As DNA, the CDR3 is TGCGCCAGCAGCTCCATACCTCTGGGGACTAGCGGGGGAACCCAAGAGACCCAGTACTTC.

The rearrangement uses TRBV7-2 and TRBJ2-1, with D perhaps TRBD2 (5 bases). The CDR3 extends over 14 amino acids. Trimming left V 5 bases short and J 8 bases short, with 16 bases between. Looked up from germline, CDR1 is SGHTA and CDR2 is FQGNSA. The CDR3 DNA sequence: TGTGCCAGCAGCCCCCGGGGTGCGGTCGATGAGCAGTTCTTC. It yields the protein CASSPRGAVDEQFF.

The chain links TRBV6-5 to TRBJ2-1; 9 bases are a match to TRBD1. CDR3 length: 15 amino acids. Germline CDR1 MNHEY, CDR2 SVGAGI. V trimming: 7 bases; J trimming: 6 bases; junction bases outside the gene matches: 10. CDR3 DNA sequence: TGTGCCAGCAAGGTGGGACAGGGTGGAAGCAATGAGCAGTTCTTC. This gives the protein CASKVGQGGSNEQFF.